This T cell receptor (beta chain) was recovered during a study of blood T cell repertoires in COVID-19. Clones were read by immunoSEQ multiplex PCR, and TCRdb kept only the in-frame ones, dropping some. The sample lists fewer than 200,000 clones; 86% were seen once. V lost 4 bases to trimming and J lost 4 bases, with 11 bases between them. Germline V gene lookup returns CDR1 LNHDA and CDR2 SQIVND (reference sequence). The length of the CDR3 is 13 residues. This clone was recorded once. The origin of this receptor is a woman in her 40s in a cohort exposed to, infected with or recovered from COVID-19 (not recorded which). This chain connects TRBV19 to TRBJ2-7; D is undetermined. The source material was PBMCs or T cells enriched from blood (not recorded which). The CDR3 region is CASSKVHRYEQYF. The DNA of the CDR3 is TGTGCCAGTAGTAAAGTTCACAGATACGAGCAGTACTTC.